This T cell receptor beta chain is drawn from a study of tumor-infiltrating lymphocytes in primary liver carcinoma. Across the study: The patients included men and women who were aged 30 to 69 years.

Co-extracting RNA and DNA was done with 20-30 mg of unsorted bulk tissue as input. Chronic HBV infection affected patients, none of whom had received treatment. Each sampled tumor had five separate regions taken from it. Without exception, tumor samples held over 75% viable tumor cells. Synthesis of TCR beta cDNA was carried out from 500 ng total RNA with a constant-region primer. Library construction for TCR beta comprised three nested multiplex PCR rounds performed with slightly modified ARM-PCR. One entry per CDR3 protein results from TCRdb running MiXCR on the multiplex PCR reads. The table lists roughly 120,000 distinct CDR3 sequences, less than 80% of them singletons. The material sequenced was liver tumor tissue from sampling region 1. Subset reported: tumor region T1, superior pole. The receptor comes from a woman aged 55-70 years with primary liver carcinoma and hepatitis B virus infection.

The CDR3 region is CAWSVHSGNYQPQHF. CDR3 DNA: TGTGCCTGGAGTGTACACTCAGGGAACTATCAGCCCCAGCATTTT. This chain links TRBV30 with TRBJ1-5; tentatively, D is TRBD1 (5 bases). With 0 bases removed from V and 5 bases from J, the gap between germline ends came to 14 bases. The CDR3 sequence is 15 residues long. The germline V gene encodes CDR1 GTSNPN and CDR2 SVGIG (reference sequence). Based on the CDR3 plus reference TRBV30 and TRBJ1-5, the full variable domain is SQTIHQWPATLVQPVGSPLSLECTVEGTSNPNLYWYRQAAGRGLQLLFYSVGIGQISSEVPQNLSASRPQDRQFILSSKKLLLSDSGFYLCAWSVHSGNYQPQHFGDGTRLSIL.